Given below is one TCR beta chain in context. Its antigen is currently unknown. TCRbeta library preparation incorporated unique molecular identifiers. Each CDR3 protein gets one entry after TCRdb re-called the PCR reads with MiXCR. The sample consists of approximately 800,000 distinct CDR3 sequences, 16% of them appearing once. This sample was taken from a study of T-cell reconstitution after alpha-beta-depleted transplantation in children. V lost 0 bases and J lost 4; bases outside the gene matches: 11. The CDR3 contains 16 residues. Germline CDR1 reads SQVTM; CDR2 reads ANQGSEA. Study results and limitations: Hyperexpanded clones declined; after one year, newly produced T cells mostly supplied diversity. Reports say that about two months after transplant, the alpha-beta T cells came out of several hundred graft clones that had expanded. Surviving recipient T cells and thymic progenitors underlay high day-60 TCRbeta diversity in some patients.

This sample comprised PBMCs, mostly from graft donor cells, obtained 360 days after TCRalphabeta/CD19-depleted stem cell transplant. The chain is built from TRBV29-1 and TRBJ2-7, with 8 bases fitting TRBD1. The receptor was isolated from a male patient between 5 and 17 years old who had a stem cell transplant for acute lymphoblastic leukemia, so the T cells may come from the graft donor. DNA for the CDR3: TGCAGCGTTGAAGAAAGTGGCAGGGGGCTTGAATACGAGCAGTACTTC. Amino acid sequence: CSVEESGRGLEYEQYF.